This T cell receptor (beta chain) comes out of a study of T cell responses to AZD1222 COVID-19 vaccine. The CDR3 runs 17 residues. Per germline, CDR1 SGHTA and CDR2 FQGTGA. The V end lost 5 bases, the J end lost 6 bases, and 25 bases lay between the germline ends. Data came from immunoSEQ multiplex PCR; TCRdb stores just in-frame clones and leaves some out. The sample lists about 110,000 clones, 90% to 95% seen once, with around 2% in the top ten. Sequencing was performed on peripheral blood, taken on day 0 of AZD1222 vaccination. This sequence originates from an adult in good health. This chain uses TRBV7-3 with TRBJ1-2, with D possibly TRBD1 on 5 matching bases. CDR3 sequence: CASSPRGGTTWSDGYTF. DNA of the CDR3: TGTGCCAGCAGCCCGCGCGGGGGAACTACGTGGTCCGATGGCTACACCTTC. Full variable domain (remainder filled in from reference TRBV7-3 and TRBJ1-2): GAGVSQTPSNKVTEKGKYVELRCDPISGHTALYWYRQSLGQGPEFLIYFQGTGAADDSGLPNDRFFAVRPEGSVSTLKIQRTERGDSAVYLCASSPRGGTTWSDGYTFGSGTRLTVV.